This TCR beta chain comes out of a study of OX40 agonist ivuxolimab in advanced cancers. Study context: Given to patients was ivuxolimab, an agonistic anti-OX40 (CD134) antibody. Three patients, one with hepatocellular carcinoma and two with cutaneous melanoma, responded partially.

This CDR3 is 17 amino acids long. Germline CDR1 is KGHSH and CDR2 is LQKENI. Trimming took 0 bases from V and 0 from J, leaving 11 bases between them. Libraries were prepared by immunoSEQ multiplex PCR; TCRdb keeps only in-frame clonotypes and omits some of them. The sample lists about 70,000 clones; roughly 87% were seen once. Patients with autoimmune history or systemic immunosuppression were excluded. General observations from the study: Researchers report that CD8+ T cells had, on average, more expanded clones than CD4+.

Note on this clone: The antigen is undetermined.

The sample here was CD4+ or CD8+ T cells sorted from blood, taken in a trial of the OX40 agonist ivuxolimab. The chain recombines TRBV18 with TRBJ2-2; tentative D call: TRBD2 (7 bases). This TCR derives from an adult with an advanced solid tumor such as melanoma, head and neck, liver or kidney cancer. The CDR3 DNA reads as TGTGCCAGCTCACCACCGGTCGGGGGGCCGAACACCGGGGAGCTGTTTTTT. It codes for CASSPPVGGPNTGELFF. Combining the CDR3 with reference TRBV18 and TRBJ2-2 gives the whole variable domain NAGVMQNPRHLVRRRGQEARLRCSPMKGHSHVYWYRQLPEEGLKFMVYLQKENIIDESGMPKERFSAEFPKEGPSILRIQQVVRGDSAAYFCASSPPVGGPNTGELFFGEGSRLTVL.